These 15 T cell receptor beta chains were sequenced from one sample in a study of early T cells in non-severe SARS-CoV-2 infection. TCRdb re-called the 5' RACE reads through MiXCR, storing one row per CDR3 protein. Among tens of thousands of distinct CDR3 sequences listed, roughly a tenth were seen once. Sequencing used whole blood. The receptors were sampled from an adult who was a healthcare worker with PCR-confirmed SARS-CoV-2 infection or an uninfected control (not recorded which).

The rearrangement uses TRBV24-1 and TRBJ2-5; 9 bases line up with TRBD2. The germline V gene has CDR1 KGHDR and CDR2 SFDVKD. This CDR3 has 13 residues. The trim removed 8 bases at V and 4 bases at J, leaving 4 bases unmatched. The CDR3 loop reads CATIGTSRETQYF. As DNA, the CDR3 is TGTGCCACCATCGGGACTAGCAGAGAGACCCAGTACTTC.

There are many counts of this clonotype. This sequence joins TRBV20-1 and TRBJ2-3; TRBD2 agrees at 8 bases. CDR1 DFQATT and CDR2 SNEGSKA come from the germline V gene (reference sequence). J lost 5 bases, V lost 4 bases, and 8 bases had no gene match. The CDR3 sequence is 14 residues long. The CDR3 bases are TGCAGTGCTATTAGAGCGGGAGAGAAAGATACGCAGTATTTT. The encoded protein is CSAIRAGEKDTQYF.

This clonotype has ten or more counts. J is TRBJ2-2 and V is TRBV30, with D unclear. This CDR3 is 12 amino acids long. Germline CDR1 reads GTSNPN; CDR2 reads SVGIG (reference sequence). The V end lost 6 bases, the J end lost 5 bases, and 10 bases lay between the germline ends. This CDR3 reads CACWAPTGELFF. The CDR3 region has the DNA TGTGCCTGCTGGGCCCCGACCGGGGAGCTGTTTTTT.

Many counts were recorded for this clonotype. This rearrangement joins TRBV12-3 or TRBV12-4 to TRBJ2-5; 7 bases match TRBD1. This CDR3 comprises 13 residues. The V gene end was trimmed by 3 bases and the J gene end by 3 bases; junction bases not matched to a gene: 1. CDR3 sequence (DNA): TGTGCCAGCAGTTTTGACAGGGAAGAGACCCAGTACTTC. Protein: CASSFDREETQYF.

This clonotype was counted only a few times. The rearrangement joins TRBV7-8 to TRBJ2-5, with D hard to call. Trimming pared 5 bases from V and 0 bases from J, leaving 10 bases between. The CDR3 is 14 residues long. Germline lookup yields CDR1 SGHVS and CDR2 FQNEAQ. The CDR3 coding sequence is TGTGCCAGCAGCCAATTCGAGTACCAAGAGACCCAGTACTTC. Its translation is CASSQFEYQETQYF. Combining the CDR3 with reference TRBV7-8 and TRBJ2-5 gives the whole variable domain GAGVSQSPRYKVAKRGQDVALRCDPISGHVSLFWYQQALGQGPEFLTYFQNEAQLDKSGLPSDRFFAERPEGSVSTLKIQRTQQEDSAVYLCASSQFEYQETQYFGPGTRLLVL.

The sample holds many counts of this clonotype. As DNA, the CDR3 is TGTGCCAGCAGTTTCACCGGGACAGGGATTTGGTACTTC. This encodes CASSFTGTGIWYF. The chain links TRBV27 to TRBJ2-7; TRBD1 aligns across 9 bases. The germline V gene encodes CDR1 MNHEY and CDR2 SMNVEV (reference sequence). The length of the CDR3 is 13 residues. V lost 3 bases to trimming and J lost 12 bases; unmatched junction nucleotides: 9.

At least ten counts were recorded for this clonotype. The genes are TRBV20-1 and TRBJ2-5; no firm D call. The CDR3 contains 11 residues. Germline V gene data show CDR1 as DFQATT and CDR2 as SNEGSKA (reference sequence). Trimming shortened V by 1 base and J by 6 bases, and 6 bases separated the two germline ends. The CDR3 DNA sequence: TGCAGTGCTAGAGGGCCCCAGACCCAGTACTTC. This translates into CSARGPQTQYF.

CDR3 residues: CASSKRQGEAFF. DNA of the CDR3: TGTGCCAGCAGCAAGCGACAGGGAGAAGCTTTCTTT. The chain has TRBV7-6 and TRBJ1-1; TRBD1 matches 7 bases. The germline gives CDR1 SGHVS, CDR2 FNYEAQ. Germline trimming cut 5 bases from V and 8 bases from J; bases unmatched to any gene: 5. The CDR3 extends over 12 amino acids.

Ten or more counts support this clonotype. This chain joins TRBV21-1 and TRBJ1-1; the listed D gene, TRBD1, was not tested against the DNA. TRBV21-1 is given as a pseudogene. This CDR3 comprises 18 residues. The CDR3: CASSKAPGAGTKNTEAFF. CDR3 nucleotide sequence: TGTGCCAGCAGCAAAGCCCCGGGGGCAGGTACTAAGAACACTGAAGCTTTCTTT.

Many counts were recorded for this clonotype. Here the CDR3 reads CASSFGGSSTDTQYF. DNA of the CDR3: TGTGCCAGCAGCTTTGGGGGCAGTAGCACAGATACGCAGTATTTT. The rearrangement links TRBV7-6 to TRBJ2-3; TRBD1 is a possible D gene (6 bases). The CDR3 is 15 residues long. Germline CDR1 and CDR2: SGHVS and FNYEAQ. V was cut by 3 bases and J by 0 bases, with 10 bases left in between.

This clonotype is categorized as medium-sized. The chain links TRBV20-1 to TRBJ2-2; 10 nucleotides align to TRBD1. CDR3 length: 17 residues. The junction had 14 bases not matched to a gene; V was cut back by 5 bases and J by 5 bases. CDR1 is DFQATT and CDR2 is SNEGSKA in the germline V gene (reference sequence). CDR3 nucleotides: TGCAGTGCTCCCTACTTCGATAGACAGGGGGCAACCGGGGAGCTGTTTTTT. Translated: CSAPYFDRQGATGELFF.

The rearrangement joins TRBV21-1 to TRBJ2-5; the D call TRBD1 from the table was never checked on the DNA. TRBV21-1 is termed a pseudogene. The CDR3 contains 15 residues. This chain's CDR3 is CASSKVRDRQETQYF. CDR3 DNA: TGTGCCAGCAGCAAAGTACGAGACAGACAAGAGACCCAGTACTTC.

This clonotype was detected ten times or more. The J gene is TRBJ1-4, the V gene TRBV5-4, with 8 bases aligning to TRBD1. This CDR3 contains 14 residues. V trimming: 3 bases; J trimming: 6 bases; junction bases outside the gene matches: 4. Germline CDR1 SGHNT, CDR2 YYREEE (reference sequence). The CDR3 sequence is CASSSTTGDEKLFF. CDR3 sequence (DNA): TGTGCCAGCAGCTCCACGACAGGGGATGAAAAACTGTTTTTT.

This clonotype appeared many times. The J gene is TRBJ1-4, the V gene TRBV7-8; unclear D gene. The CDR3 consists of 13 residues. Germline V gene data show CDR1 as SGHVS and CDR2 as FQNEAQ. Trimming removed 1 base at V and 1 base at J, with 1 base between. The CDR3 loop is CASSLVTNEKLFF. The DNA for the CDR3 is TGTGCCAGCAGCTTAGTAACTAATGAAAAACTGTTTTTT. Filled out from reference TRBV7-8 and TRBJ1-4, the complete variable domain reads GAGVSQSPRYKVAKRGQDVALRCDPISGHVSLFWYQQALGQGPEFLTYFQNEAQLDKSGLPSDRFFAERPEGSVSTLKIQRTQQEDSAVYLCASSLVTNEKLFFGSGTQLSVL.

This clonotype was recorded a few times. This chain joins TRBV20-1 and TRBJ2-5; D unresolved. The CDR3 covers 11 residues. Germline CDR1 DFQATT, CDR2 SNEGSKA (reference sequence). Between the trimmed V and J ends, which lost 5 bases and 7 bases, there was a span of 11 bases. CDR3 nucleotides: TGCAGTGCTCGGACGGTGTGGACCCAGTACTTC. Protein sequence: CSARTVWTQYF.